One sample yielded the 9 T cell receptor beta chains listed below, sequenced in a study of Ad26.COV2.S vaccination and SARS-CoV-2 variants. Some clones are missing from TCRdb's copy, which holds only in-frame ones; the method was immunoSEQ multiplex PCR. The data show 300,000 to 400,000 clones, about 87% seen once. As for treatment: some 19 received Ad26.COV2.S at low or high dose, single or two shots; about five received placebo; per-sample allocation not given. On day 63 after the first injection, vaccine and placebo recipients gave samples. Sequenced here: peripheral blood, sampled in a trial of Ad26.COV2.S vaccine versus placebo. These TCRs come from a person between 18 and 59 years old who received the Ad26.COV2.S COVID-19 vaccine or a placebo.

The chain employs TRBV6-6 and TRBJ2-5, with 9 positions matching TRBD2. CDR1 and CDR2 from the germline V gene are MNHNY and SVGAGI (reference sequence). The CDR3 covers 17 residues. With 5 bases clipped from V and 4 bases from J, the junction kept 14 bases outside the gene matches. This CDR3 reads CASSLRLAGAVGETQYF. In DNA form, the CDR3 reads TGTGCCAGCAGTCTCCGATTAGCGGGAGCGGTAGGAGAGACCCAGTACTTC.

The gene calls are TRBV19 and TRBJ2-5; 7 bases map to TRBD2. This CDR3 spans 15 amino acids. CDR1 and CDR2 (germline): LNHDA, SQIVND (reference sequence). V was pared by 1 base and J by 3 bases, with 5 bases of the junction left unmatched. Here the CDR3 reads CASSIGGGSKETQYF. CDR3 DNA sequence: TGTGCCAGTAGTATAGGGGGCGGGAGTAAAGAGACCCAGTACTTC. The entire variable domain, with the rest obtained from reference TRBV19 and TRBJ2-5, is as follows: DGGITQSPKYLFRKEGQNVTLSCEQNLNHDAMYWYRQDPGQGLRLIYYSQIVNDFQKGDIAEGYSVSREKKESFPLTVTSAQKNPTAFYLCASSIGGGSKETQYFGPGTRLLVL.

This clone was found once. The gene calls are TRBV9 and TRBJ2-3; D might be TRBD1 or TRBD2, each matching 5 bases. The germline V and J ends were trimmed by 2 bases and 5 bases, with 18 bases remaining between them. Germline CDR1 is SGDLS and CDR2 is YYNGEE. The CDR3 covers 16 residues. This chain's CDR3 is CASSVQGRAGGDTQYF. The CDR3 nucleotides read TGTGCCAGCAGCGTTCAGGGCCGTGCGGGTGGAGATACGCAGTATTTT.

This sequence joins TRBV7-9 and TRBJ1-5; D not resolved. Germline V gene sequence: CDR1 SEHNR, CDR2 FQNEAQ (reference sequence). The V end lost 1 base, the J end lost 11 bases, and 24 bases lay between the germline ends. CDR3 length equals 17 residues. The CDR3 here is CASSLGSYIIADASQHF. The CDR3 region has the DNA TGTGCCAGCAGCTTAGGCTCATACATAATAGCCGATGCTTCCCAGCATTTT.

The rearrangement links TRBV7-9 to TRBJ1-4; TRBD1 might be the D (5 bases). The V end lost 0 bases, the J end lost 8 bases, and 7 bases lay between the germline ends. Germline V CDR1 and CDR2: SEHNR, FQNEAQ (reference sequence). The CDR3 contains 13 residues. CDR3 sequence: CASSLAQGEKLFF. DNA of the CDR3: TGTGCCAGCAGCTTAGCCCAGGGAGAAAAACTGTTTTTT.

V usage is TRBV7-9 and J usage is TRBJ1-1; perhaps TRBD1 as D (5 bases). With 5 bases removed from V and 1 base from J, the gap between germline ends came to 8 bases. Germline V gives CDR1 SEHNR, CDR2 FQNEAQ (reference sequence). The CDR3 length is 13 residues. CDR3 DNA sequence: TGTGCCAGCAGCGCGACAGAGAACACTGAAGCTTTCTTT. This codes for CASSATENTEAFF.

This clone came up once. The chain couples TRBV29-1 to TRBJ1-2; D is unclear. This CDR3 has 13 amino acids. Germline V gene sequence: CDR1 SQVTM, CDR2 ANQGSEA. The V end lost 5 bases, the J end lost 6 bases, and 16 bases lay between the germline ends. CDR3 in DNA: TGCAGCGTTAAAGCCGCCGGTGACCATGGCTACACCTTC. Translated: CSVKAAGDHGYTF.

This chain uses TRBV30 with TRBJ2-7; either TRBD1 or TRBD2 may fit D (5 bases each). The V gene's germline CDR1 is GTSNPN and CDR2 SVGIG (reference sequence). The length of the CDR3 is 14 residues. Trimming pared 3 bases from V and 4 bases from J, leaving 16 bases between. The CDR3 spells CAWSRRDGRYEQYF. CDR3 DNA sequence: TGTGCCTGGAGCCGCCGGGACGGAAGATACGAGCAGTACTTC.

The V call is TRBV3-1 (or the pseudogene TRBV3-2), the J call TRBJ2-7; the D gene is possibly TRBD1 (6 bases). V lost 4 bases to trimming and J lost 6 bases, with 19 bases between them. CDR3 size: 15 residues. Germline assignment: CDR1 LGHDT and CDR2 YNNKEL (reference sequence). The CDR3 sequence is CASSPTLAGVGEQYF. The CDR3 DNA reads as TGTGCCAGCAGCCCAACGTTAGCAGGGGTAGGCGAGCAGTACTTC.